This TCR beta chain comes out of a study of a mutant IDH1 vaccine in newly diagnosed glioma. Overall study: In weeks 1, 3, 5, 7, 11, 15, 19 and 23, patients were vaccinated. Vaccination began 4-6 weeks post radiotherapy alone, or with temozolomide cycles. Averaging approximately 42 years of age, treated patients were about 60% male and approximately 38% female.

As to time point: week 23, last vaccination. A 20-mer mutant IDH1 peptide at 300 ug was injected subcutaneously with topical imiquimod. Assay used: immunoSEQ multiplex PCR; TCRdb lists only in-frame clones, some missing. This sample yields roughly 74,000 clones, of which roughly 85% are seen a single time; roughly 2% belongs to the top ten. About this clone: The antigen is undetermined.

Germline-derived CDR1 and CDR2 are SGHNT and YENEEA. Trimming removed 6 bases from V and 7 bases from J, with 18 bases in between. The CDR3 extends over 14 amino acids. The chain employs TRBV11-3 and TRBJ1-2; D is unresolved. The sample was PBMCs, taken from a glioma patient whose treatment included an IDH1 peptide vaccine. The sequence was collected from a man younger than 45 with glioma. Some clones in this sample may be carry-over from other donors' samples. This CDR3 is CASRFRRSLCGYTF. In DNA, the CDR3 is TGTGCCAGCAGGTTTCGTAGATCTCTATGTGGCTACACCTTC.